This TCR beta chain originates from a study of T-cell reconstitution after alpha-beta-depleted transplantation in children. It was with unique molecular identifiers that the TCRbeta library was prepared. TCRdb reprocessed the PCR reads via MiXCR and lists one record per CDR3 protein. Of about 120,000 distinct CDR3 sequences in the sample, approximately 22% were seen once. Trimming took off 10 bases at V and 5 bases at J, with 14 bases between the two ends. CDR3 length: 12 amino acids. The germline CDR1 and CDR2 sequences are MNHEY and SVGAGI. Remarks on this clonotype: Its specificity is not known.

Overall study results and limits: A year post-transplant, T-cell counts and diversity derived mostly from newly produced T cells. Reported findings indicate that, about two months after transplant, alpha-beta T cells came from several hundred expanded clones, which were derived from non-depleted graft cells. At day 60, the high TCRbeta diversity found in some patients originated from recipient T cells and thymic progenitors that had survived.

The clonotype originates from a male patient aged 2-10 years who had a stem cell transplant for chronic granulomatous disease, so the T cells may come from the graft donor. The chain is built from TRBV6-5 and TRBJ1-2, with D hard to call. The sequencing here drew on PBMCs, mostly from graft donor cells, taken 180 days after TCRalphabeta/CD19-depleted stem cell transplant. CDR3 residues: CATSRGRYGYTF. In nucleotides, the CDR3 is TGTGCCACCTCCCGGGGTCGGTATGGCTACACCTTC.